This entry describes one T cell receptor (beta chain). The antigen remains unidentified. The record originates from a study of chemoradiotherapy in HPV16-positive cancers. Study-wide points: The functional HPV-specific definition rests on just two HPV16-positive patients. During treatment, candidate HPV-specific clones and E7-related motifs expanded in tumor.

The repertoire was sequenced with immunoSEQ multiplex PCR; TCRdb's copy has only in-frame clones and lacks some. The repertoire holds some 24,000 clones, with approximately 94% as singletons. Sample acquisition took place from a patient who underwent chemoradiotherapy. This receptor was identified in a human donor with HPV-associated anogenital cancer.

The DNA for the CDR3 is TGTGCCAGCAGCCCGATATTAGCGGGAGGGAACCACGAGCAGTACTTC. It yields the protein CASSPILAGGNHEQYF. This chain joins TRBV2 and TRBJ2-7; TRBD2 aligns across 11 bases. There are 16 residues in the CDR3. The V gene's germline CDR1 is SNHLY and CDR2 FYNNEI. V shed 6 bases, J shed 5 bases, and the junction held 12 bases outside the gene matches.